A single sample gave rise to the 4 T cell receptor beta chains below, sequenced in a study of T cells after yellow fever vaccination. Each CDR3 protein is one row after TCRdb ran MiXCR on the 5' RACE reads. The table lists about 340,000 distinct CDR3 sequences, 8.5% to 9% of them singletons, with roughly 18% in the top ten. Sequenced here: PBMCs, sampled on the day of the first yellow fever vaccination. The receptors were gathered from a man aged 18 to 30 who received the YFV17D yellow fever vaccine.

This clonotype came up once. CDR3 sequence reads: CAIRGWAEAFF. CDR3 nucleotide sequence: TGTGCCATCAGGGGGTGGGCTGAAGCTTTCTTT. This chain joins TRBV10-3 and TRBJ1-1, with D uncertain. The CDR3 covers 11 residues. The V gene lost 6 bases and the J gene lost 6 bases, with 8 bases spanning the gap. CDR1 is ENHRY and CDR2 is SYGVKD in the germline V gene.

This clonotype was counted ten times or more. The chain recombines TRBV29-1 with TRBJ1-2; possible D gene TRBD1, 5 bases. With 7 bases removed from V and 8 bases from J, the gap between germline ends came to 14 bases. Per germline, CDR1 SQVTM and CDR2 ANQGSEA. The CDR3 totals 11 residues. The CDR3 DNA is TGCAGCGCTCTACAGGTTCGAGGCTACACCTTC. It specifies CSALQVRGYTF.

This clonotype was seen a handful of times. This chain uses TRBV25-1 with TRBJ2-5, with TRBD1 as a possible D gene (5 bases). In germline, CDR1 is MGHDK, CDR2 SYGVNS. V lost 2 bases and J lost 1, with 8 bases in between. The CDR3 runs to 14 residues. CDR3 nucleotide sequence: TGTGCCAGCAGTGAACCCGACAGCCAAGAGACCCAGTACTTC. Translated, it gives CASSEPDSQETQYF.

This clonotype was observed a handful of times. V and J are TRBV5-6 and TRBJ2-1; 7 positions agree with TRBD2. Germline CDR1 SGHDT, CDR2 YYEEEE. With V trimmed by 4 bases and J by 11 bases, 12 bases remained unmatched. The CDR3 has 14 amino acids. For the CDR3, the DNA is TGTGCCAGCAGCCCCGAAACCCGCGGGGGAAAGCAGTTCTTC. Residues: CASSPETRGGKQFF. The whole variable domain, remainder taken from reference TRBV5-6 and TRBJ2-1, is DAGVTQSPTHLIKTRGQQVTLRCSPKSGHDTVSWYQQALGQGPQFIFQYYEEEERQRGNFPDRFSGHQFPNYSSELNVNALLLGDSALYLCASSPETRGGKQFFGPGTRLTVL.